These 4 T cell receptor beta chains originate from one sample sequenced in a study of graft-versus-host responses after intestinal transplantation. Their recognized antigens are unknown. This table comes from immunoSEQ multiplex PCR, and its TCRdb copy is limited to in-frame clones, with some not included. In the table there are more than 90,000 clones, just under 95% of which are singletons. The input for sequencing was unstimulated CD8+ T cells sorted from spleen or lymph node cells, taken before intestinal transplant. Receptors were obtained from a human donor who received an intestinal transplant.

This chain uses TRBV5-1 with TRBJ1-2; maybe TRBD1 (5 bases). The V gene's germline CDR1 is SGHRS and CDR2 YFSETQ. Trimming stripped 4 bases from V and 3 bases from J, with 16 bases between. This CDR3 spans 15 amino acids. This CDR3 is CASSLGGGSYYGYTF. For the CDR3, the DNA is TGCGCCAGCAGCCTGGGGGGGGGAAGCTACTATGGCTACACCTTC.

The chain couples TRBV27 to TRBJ1-1; D ambiguous. The CDR3 covers 15 residues. Germline V gene lookup returns CDR1 MNHEY and CDR2 SMNVEV (reference sequence). V was pared by 3 bases and J by 1 base, with 12 bases between. The CDR3 is CASSFSGRGNTEAFF. The CDR3 bases are TGTGCCAGCAGTTTCTCTGGGCGGGGGAACACTGAAGCTTTCTTT.

J is TRBJ2-7 and V is TRBV7-8, with 9 bases lining up with TRBD2. The CDR3 consists of 16 residues. The germline CDR1 and CDR2 sequences are SGHVS and FQNEAQ. V lost 1 base, J lost 4 bases, and 8 bases stayed unmatched. The CDR3 spells CASSLGRTSVFYEQYF. The CDR3 region has the DNA TGTGCCAGCAGCTTAGGCAGGACTAGCGTTTTTTACGAGCAGTACTTC.

On this clone: At one of its ends the junction is not consistent with the germline gene, which may arise from a read error. V gene TRBV11-2 combines with J gene TRBJ2-7; D is ambiguous. The germline gives CDR1 SGHAT, CDR2 FQNNGV. The CDR3 has 13 amino acids. The CDR3 DNA is TGTGCCAGCAGCTTAGGGGCGCTCTACGCGCAGTACTTC. Its protein is CASSLGALYAQYF. Drawing the rest from reference TRBV11-2 and TRBJ2-7, the complete variable domain is EAGVAQSPRYKIIEKRQSVAFWCNPISGHATLYWYQQILGQGPKLLIQFQNNGVVDDSQLPKDRFSAERLKGVDSTLKIQPAKLEDSAVYLCASSLGALYAQYFGPGTRLTVT.